One sample yielded the 19 T cell receptor beta chains listed below, sequenced in a study of T cells in Graves' hyperthyroidism and ophthalmopathy. Amplification of TCR beta CDR3 regions was performed using RNA transcripts as template. Initially, a first-round RT-PCR of the TCR CDR3 employed the HTBI primer set. TCRdb reprocessed the multiplex PCR reads via MiXCR and lists one record per CDR3 protein. The sample consists of 500,000 to 600,000 distinct CDR3 sequences, approximately 16% of them appearing once. Material for sequencing was blood. The source of these receptors is a woman under 30 with Graves' hyperthyroidism.

The J gene is TRBJ2-3, the V gene TRBV7-8, with a tentative D call TRBD2 (5 bases). The CDR3 is made up of 14 amino acids. CDR1 SGHVS and CDR2 FQNEAQ come from the germline V gene. Trimming pared 8 bases from V and 1 base from J, leaving 13 bases between. The CDR3 nucleotides are TGTGCCAGCGCGCGCGGGCCTCGCACAGATACGCAGTATTTT. It specifies CASARGPRTDTQYF.

The gene calls are TRBV2 and TRBJ2-7; D is uncertain. The CDR3 runs 13 residues. The V end lost 8 bases, the J end lost 6 bases, and 17 bases lay between the germline ends. The germline gives CDR1 SNHLY, CDR2 FYNNEI. The CDR3 sequence: CASSRARSIEQYF. CDR3 bases: TGTGCCAGCTCCCGGGCTCGGTCGATCGAGCAGTACTTC.

The chain joins TRBV20-1 to TRBJ2-5; 8 nucleotides match TRBD2. CDR1 and CDR2 (germline): DFQATT, SNEGSKA (reference sequence). V shed 6 bases and J 4 bases; nucleotides not matched to a gene: 1. The CDR3 consists of 11 residues. CDR3 DNA: TGCAGTGCCGGACTAGCAGAGACCCAGTACTTC. It codes for CSAGLAETQYF.

This clonotype has a count of ten or more. The chain links TRBV12-3 or TRBV12-4 to TRBJ2-7; D not resolved. The CDR3 length is 14 residues. V lost 2 bases and J 3 bases, leaving 11 bases between the germline ends. The CDR3 is CASSLHETGYEQYF. CDR3 nucleotide sequence: TGTGCCAGCAGTTTACACGAAACCGGCTACGAGCAGTACTTC.

This clonotype was recorded at least ten times. J is TRBJ1-5 and V is TRBV20-1, with D possibly TRBD1 on 5 matching bases. V was pared by 0 bases and J by 4 bases, with 16 bases between. The CDR3 runs 16 residues. Germline CDR1 and CDR2: DFQATT and SNEGSKA (reference sequence). The CDR3 here is CSAREERGLRNQPQHF. The CDR3, as DNA: TGCAGTGCTAGAGAGGAGAGGGGATTAAGGAATCAGCCCCAGCATTTT.

This clonotype was picked up many times. The chain employs TRBV28 and TRBJ2-7; 8 bases align to TRBD1. The V segment lost 4 bases and the J segment 4 bases; nucleotides outside the gene matches: 3. CDR1 MDHEN and CDR2 SYDVKM come from the germline V gene. CDR3 length equals 13 residues. The CDR3 sequence is CASSSRTGYEQYF. The DNA for the CDR3 is TGTGCCAGCAGTTCAAGGACAGGGTACGAGCAGTACTTC.

In its sample, this clonotype was seen many times. This chain connects TRBV30 to TRBJ1-1; no clear D gene. The V gene lost 1 base and the J gene lost 3 bases, with 6 bases spanning the gap. Germline V CDR1 and CDR2: GTSNPN, SVGIG (reference sequence). The CDR3 has 12 amino acids. CDR3 in DNA: TGTGCCTGGAGTGCTAGTGACACTGAAGCTTTCTTT. Its protein product is CAWSASDTEAFF.

This clonotype was counted many times. The chain recombines TRBV12-5 with TRBJ1-5; tentative D call: TRBD1 (6 bases). Germline V CDR1 and CDR2: LGHNT, FRNRAP. Trimming pared 3 bases from V and 2 bases from J, leaving 11 bases between. This CDR3 spans 15 amino acids. Here the CDR3 reads CASGLPGEGNQPQHF. The CDR3 bases are TGTGCTAGTGGTTTACCAGGGGAGGGCAATCAGCCCCAGCATTTT.

The sample holds many counts of this clonotype. V gene TRBV30 combines with J gene TRBJ2-1; D might be TRBD2 (7 bases). From germline, CDR1 is GTSNPN and CDR2 SVGIG (reference sequence). This CDR3 comprises 14 residues. Trimming took 3 bases from V and 5 from J, leaving 14 bases between them. CDR3 sequence (DNA): TGTGCCTGGAGCCGGGGGGCCGGGCACAATGAGCAGTTCTTC. Its protein is CAWSRGAGHNEQFF.

This clonotype was detected many times. This sequence joins TRBV29-1 and TRBJ2-7; weak D call: TRBD1 (5 bases). This CDR3 contains 11 residues. Trimming removed 6 bases at V and 3 bases at J, with 9 bases between. CDR1 is SQVTM and CDR2 is ANQGSEA in the germline V gene. The DNA of the CDR3 is TGCAGCGTCGGACACCTCTACGAGCAGTACTTC. Translating gives CSVGHLYEQYF.

This clonotype was counted at least ten times. V gene TRBV20-1 combines with J gene TRBJ2-1; 9 positions match TRBD1. Trimming took 4 bases from V and 6 from J; bases not matched to a gene: 16. The CDR3 is 17 amino acids. CDR1 is DFQATT, CDR2 SNEGSKA, per germline (reference sequence). The CDR3 nucleotides read TGCAGTGCTAAAGACAGGGGGTCCTTAAATCAATTCAATGAGCAGTTCTTC. As protein: CSAKDRGSLNQFNEQFF.

V gene TRBV25-1 combines with J gene TRBJ2-1, with D tentatively TRBD1 (6 bases). V was pared by 4 bases and J by 6 bases, with 10 bases between. Germline V gives CDR1 MGHDK, CDR2 SYGVNS. This CDR3 is built from 13 residues. As DNA, the CDR3 is TGTGCCAGCAGTGGAGCAGGGGTCAATGAGCAGTTCTTC. It yields the protein CASSGAGVNEQFF. Complete variable domain (other parts from reference TRBV25-1 and TRBJ2-1): EADIYQTPRYLVIGTGKKITLECSQTMGHDKMYWYQQDPGMELHLIHYSYGVNSTEKGDLSSESTVSRIRTEHFPLTLESARPSHTSQYLCASSGAGVNEQFFGPGTRLTVL.

This clonotype was observed once. V and J are TRBV12-3 or TRBV12-4 and TRBJ2-1, with 8 bases lining up with TRBD2. There are 15 residues in the CDR3. V trimming: 3 bases; J trimming: 3 bases; junction bases outside the gene matches: 4. The DNA of the CDR3 is TGTGCCAGCAGTTTCGTCCGGGGGGGCTACAATGAGCAGTTCTTC. Residues: CASSFVRGGYNEQFF.

The rearrangement links TRBV5-1 to TRBJ1-3, with D perhaps TRBD1 (6 bases). The ends were cut back, 5 bases at V and 7 bases at J, with 13 bases in the middle. This CDR3 comprises 13 residues. Germline CDR1 is SGHRS and CDR2 is YFSETQ. The CDR3 is CASRTGPRNTIYF. The CDR3, as DNA: TGCGCCAGCAGAACAGGGCCCAGGAACACCATATATTTT.

This clonotype was seen at least ten times. A read error may produce the germline difference seen at one junction end. The genes are TRBV7-9 and TRBJ1-5, with 8 bases fitting TRBD1. Germline V CDR1 and CDR2: SEHNR, FQNEAQ (reference sequence). The CDR3 extends over 15 amino acids. The CDR3 bases are TGTGCCAGCAGTTTAGGACAGGGATGGAATCAGCCCCAGCATTTT. This gives the protein CASSLGQGWNQPQHF.

The chain is built from TRBV27 and TRBJ2-1; D may correspond to TRBD1 or TRBD2 (5 bases each). Trimming stripped 6 bases from V and 8 bases from J, with 14 bases between. The CDR3 sequence is 13 residues long. Germline CDR1 MNHEY, CDR2 SMNVEV (reference sequence). The CDR3: CASRFREYDEQFF. CDR3 DNA: TGTGCCAGCAGATTCAGGGAGTACGATGAGCAGTTCTTC.

This clonotype was seen a handful of times. J is TRBJ2-7 and V is TRBV7-2, with D possibly being TRBD2 (6 bases). V lost 2 bases and J lost 7, with 15 bases in between. Germline V gene lookup returns CDR1 SGHTA and CDR2 FQGNSA. This CDR3 has 14 residues. The CDR3: CASSLSPGVGEQYF. CDR3 sequence (DNA): TGTGCCAGCAGCTTAAGTCCGGGGGTGGGGGAGCAGTACTTC.

The genes are TRBV20-1 and TRBJ1-1, with D unresolved. Germline CDR1 is DFQATT and CDR2 is SNEGSKA (reference sequence). This CDR3 spans 12 amino acids. Between the trimmed V and J ends, which lost 3 bases and 1 base, there was a span of 6 bases. CDR3 coding DNA: TGCAGTGCTAGTTGGCCGAACACTGAAGCTTTCTTT. Amino acid sequence: CSASWPNTEAFF.

This clonotype has a count of ten or more. The chain is built from TRBV20-1 and TRBJ1-4, with 7 bases fitting TRBD1. The length of the CDR3 is 17 residues. Germline V lookup: CDR1 DFQATT, CDR2 SNEGSKA (reference sequence). Trimming removed 4 bases from V and 13 bases from J; junction bases left unmatched: 24. For the CDR3, the DNA is TGCAGTGCTAAAGAGCATGGACAGGAGAATTCCGGTCGTGGACTGTTTTTT. Translated, it gives CSAKEHGQENSGRGLFF.